The clone carrying this TCR beta chain appeared once. Its matching antigen is unknown. Produced via immunoSEQ multiplex PCR; TCRdb's table is partial and in-frame only. Of some 60,000 clones in the sample, approximately 78% were seen once. This sample stems from a study of OX40 agonist ivuxolimab in advanced cancers. Study outcomes and limitations: Dosing at 0.1 to 3.0 mg/kg was accompanied by clonal expansion of CD4+ and CD8+ blood T cells by week 6.

The CDR3 has 16 residues. The germline V gene has CDR1 SNHLY and CDR2 FYNNEI. With 4 bases removed from V and 3 bases from J, the gap between germline ends came to 17 bases. Sequencing used CD4+ or CD8+ T cells sorted from blood, obtained in a trial of the OX40 agonist ivuxolimab. This chain uses TRBV2 with TRBJ2-3, with D tentatively TRBD2 (5 bases). This sequence originates from an adult with an advanced solid tumor such as melanoma, head and neck, liver or kidney cancer. CDR3 protein: CASSGDTGGGTDTQYF. Here the CDR3 DNA reads TGTGCCAGCAGTGGAGACACGGGTGGAGGAACAGATACGCAGTATTTT.